Below are 2 T cell receptor beta chains sequenced from a single sample in a study of cytomegalovirus exposure and HLA in healthy donors. The PCR was carried out with 60 Vbeta primers and 13 Jbeta primers. The repertoire was sequenced with immunoSEQ multiplex PCR; TCRdb's copy has only in-frame clones and lacks some. The sample has around 100,000 clones, roughly 85% seen once. The sequencing sample was made of PBMCs. The receptor source for this set is a man aged 35 to 55 in good health and CMV-seronegative.

CDR3 amino acids: CASSLSGGFYDEQYF. CDR3 DNA sequence: TGTGCCAGCAGCCTAAGTGGGGGCTTCTACGACGAGCAGTACTTC. This chain links TRBV14 with TRBJ2-5, with a possible D match to TRBD1 (6 bases). The DNA end lines up better with TRBJ2-7; the J call may be wrong. The V gene's germline CDR1 is SGHDN and CDR2 FVKESK. The CDR3 runs 15 residues.

This chain connects TRBV29-1 to TRBJ1-2, with 8 bases matching TRBD1. Germline V lookup: CDR1 SQVTM, CDR2 ANQGSEA. The junction had 8 bases not matched to a gene; V was cut back by 3 bases and J by 8 bases. This CDR3 spans 13 amino acids. The CDR3 spells CSVEDRVISGYTF. DNA of the CDR3: TGCAGCGTTGAGGACAGGGTCATTAGCGGCTACACCTTC. Full variable domain (rest looked up from reference TRBV29-1 and TRBJ1-2): SAVISQKPSRDICQRGTSLTIQCQVDSQVTMMFWYRQQPGQSLTLIATANQGSEATYESGFVIDKFPISRPNLTFSTLTVSNMSPEDSSIYLCSVEDRVISGYTFGSGTRLTVV.